This T cell receptor (beta chain) was captured in a study of cytomegalovirus exposure and HLA in healthy donors. Study as a whole: Unique TCRs numbering some 80 million, obtained from HLA-typed donors, made up an early data release.

60 Vbeta and 13 Jbeta primers were used in PCR. Per the original data handling: In a later analysis, the count reached tens of millions of unique TCR beta chains, with 10 million to 11 million shared. Clones were sequenced by immunoSEQ multiplex PCR, and TCRdb holds only the in-frame ones, with some missing. From that table come the V and J calls and clone size; the DNA was used to work out D and trimming. The sample yields around 200,000 clones, roughly 79% seen once. Germline values: CDR1 SQVTM, CDR2 ANQGSEA. This CDR3 is built from 12 residues. Between the trimmed V and J ends, which lost 3 bases and 8 bases, there was a span of 11 bases.

The genes are TRBV29-1 and TRBJ2-1, with D tentatively TRBD1 (5 bases). The receptor was derived from a male donor in good health and CMV-seronegative. Sequenced material: PBMCs. Here the CDR3 reads CSVDGQGYEQFF. In DNA form, the CDR3 reads TGCAGCGTTGACGGGCAGGGCTATGAGCAGTTCTTC.